This TCR beta chain was recorded in a study of long-term antiretroviral therapy in people with HIV. At survey level, the immunoSEQ assay was run in its v3.0 version. Repertoires were generated with immunoSEQ multiplex PCR, while TCRdb's copy carries only in-frame clones and drops some. The table includes 40,000 to 60,000 clones, 84% detected once. V lost 4 bases, J lost 0 bases, and 16 bases lay in between. Germline CDR1 is LNHDA and CDR2 is SQIVND (reference sequence). There are 17 residues in the CDR3. This clonotype was obtained from a woman aged 18-30 years with HIV. The specimen comprised unsorted PBMCs, sampled 0.8 years after starting antiretroviral therapy. This rearrangement joins TRBV19 to TRBJ2-1, with a possible D match to TRBD2 (6 bases). CDR3 residues: CASSKLLAPSSYNEQFF. The CDR3 DNA sequence: TGTGCCAGTAGTAAACTCCTAGCGCCAAGCTCCTACAATGAGCAGTTCTTC. The full variable domain, its missing parts supplied by reference TRBV19 and TRBJ2-1, is DGGITQSPKYLFRKEGQNVTLSCEQNLNHDAMYWYRQDPGQGLRLIYYSQIVNDFQKGDIAEGYSVSREKKESFPLTVTSAQKNPTAFYLCASSKLLAPSSYNEQFFGPGTRLTVL.